This T cell receptor (beta chain) was observed in a study of identifying expanded T cells in peripheral blood. Study conclusions and caveats: Over approximately two and four weeks, about 15 and 18 clones changed, versus 1.2 between replicates. Clone count variance between approximately two-week samples rose with total template count.

Of note for this clone: Its target is not known.

Libraries were prepared by immunoSEQ multiplex PCR; TCRdb keeps only in-frame clonotypes and omits some of them. The sample lists more than 50,000 clones; under 85% were seen once. V was shortened by 2 bases and J by 5 bases, with 12 bases between the two germline ends. This CDR3 spans 14 amino acids. CDR1 and CDR2 from the germline V gene are SNHLY and FYNNEI. During the collection period, no donor immune events like infections were recorded. Sequencing was performed on blood. J is TRBJ2-5 and V is TRBV2, with a possible D match to TRBD1 (7 bases). The receptor comes from a person between 18 and 75 years old in good health. CDR3 loop: CASSELPGGETQYF. CDR3 in DNA: TGTGCCAGCAGTGAATTACCAGGGGGGGAGACCCAGTACTTC.